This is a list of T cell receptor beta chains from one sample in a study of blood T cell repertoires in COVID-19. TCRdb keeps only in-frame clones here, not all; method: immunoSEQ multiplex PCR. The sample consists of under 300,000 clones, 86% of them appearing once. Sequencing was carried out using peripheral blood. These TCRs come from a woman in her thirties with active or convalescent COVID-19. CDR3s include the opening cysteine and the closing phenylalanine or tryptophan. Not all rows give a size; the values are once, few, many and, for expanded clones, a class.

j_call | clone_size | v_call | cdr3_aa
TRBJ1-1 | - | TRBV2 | CASSDYKGQGNTEAFF
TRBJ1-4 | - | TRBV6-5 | CASSRRGIPNEKLFF
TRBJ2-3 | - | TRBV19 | CASSIRSGWTDTQYF
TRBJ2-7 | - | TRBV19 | CASGDSGGYEQYF
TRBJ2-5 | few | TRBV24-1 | CATSDPDRQETQYF
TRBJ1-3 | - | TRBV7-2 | CASSQGTASGNTIYF
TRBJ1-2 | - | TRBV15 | CATSRDSSPRGYTF
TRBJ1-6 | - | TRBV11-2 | CASSPGAYNSPLHF
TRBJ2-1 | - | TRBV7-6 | CASSKKQRHEQFF
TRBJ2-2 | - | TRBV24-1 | CATSDFRDTGELFF
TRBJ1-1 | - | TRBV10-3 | CAISEGAATTEAFF
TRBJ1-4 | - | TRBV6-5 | CASSYLATAPNEKLFF
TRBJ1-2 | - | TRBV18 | CASSPTGEHYGYTF
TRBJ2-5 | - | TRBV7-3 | CASSFGSAETQYF